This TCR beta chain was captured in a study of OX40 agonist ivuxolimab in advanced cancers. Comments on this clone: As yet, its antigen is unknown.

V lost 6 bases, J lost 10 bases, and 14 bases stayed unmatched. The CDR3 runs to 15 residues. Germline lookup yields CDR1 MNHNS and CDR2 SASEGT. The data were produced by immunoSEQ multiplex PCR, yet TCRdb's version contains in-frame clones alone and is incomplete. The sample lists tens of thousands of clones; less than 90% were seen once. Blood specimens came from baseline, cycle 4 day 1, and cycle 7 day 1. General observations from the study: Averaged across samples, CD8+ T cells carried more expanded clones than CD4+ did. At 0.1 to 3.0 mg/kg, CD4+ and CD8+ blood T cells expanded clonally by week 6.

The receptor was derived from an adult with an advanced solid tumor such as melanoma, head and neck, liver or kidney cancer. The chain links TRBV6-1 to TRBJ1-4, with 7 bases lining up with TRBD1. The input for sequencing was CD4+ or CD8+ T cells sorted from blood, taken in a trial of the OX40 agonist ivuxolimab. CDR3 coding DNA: TGTGCCAGCAGCCCAACGAACCAGGGGGAAGCAAAACTGTTTTTT. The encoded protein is CASSPTNQGEAKLFF.